Listed below are T cell receptor beta chains from one sample, sequenced in a study of human T cells and chemical hapten exposure. TCRdb itself ran the RACE reads through MiXCR, one entry per CDR3 protein. This sample yields 180,000 or so distinct CDR3 sequences, of which approximately 20% are seen a single time; 6.7% belongs to the top ten. The sequencing here drew on whole blood, taken in connection with sensitization to the hapten diphenylcyclopropenone (DPC). All receptors come from a woman aged 45-60 years with alopecia areata. Some clones in this sample may be carry-over from other donors' samples. Each CDR3 is given with its conserved first and last residue. Fields, in order: clone size, V gene, CDR3 protein. Clone size, where shown, is once, few, many, or a class for clones that have expanded.

few	TRBV7-9	CASSPGTGADTQYF
.	TRBV6-6	CASRIEDHESYGYTF
few	TRBV7-8	CASSHGYSGANVLTF
few	TRBV6-2/TRBV6-3	CASLSADRGQPQHF
.	TRBV20-1	CSARGGGGYGYTF
.	TRBV5-1	CASSTPRDTEAFF
few	TRBV5-1	CASSQQRREYF
.	TRBV7-9	CASTAQGTDTQYF
.	TRBV29-1	CSVEPTFEGTEAFF
few	TRBV7-9	CASSYRDRGSPLHF
.	TRBV6-1	CASSEQAVMNTEAFF
.	TRBV12-3/TRBV12-4	CASKLKGQASNYGYTF
few	TRBV7-9	CASSQLNVGYNEQFF
.	TRBV5-1	CASSRKREGPYNEQFF
.	TRBV11-2	CASSFEGSGNSPLHF
.	TRBV7-8	CASILTAVVSGELFF
few	TRBV6-1	CASRSTGVTEAFF
.	TRBV7-2	CTSSLRVNTEAFF
few	TRBV5-1	CASSPLTGADTQYF
few	TRBV7-9	CASSPGQGTSTDTQYF
.	TRBV4-2	CASSPLGDTGELFF
.	TRBV2	CASSEVRHSNQPQHF
.	TRBV6-5	CASSGQGQEEGYTF
.	TRBV29-1	CSVDRGSHTDTQYF
.	TRBV7-8	CASSLMAAIQETQYF
.	TRBV13	CASSFQGRAAYEQYF
few	TRBV3-1	CASSQDRSNYGYTF
once	TRBV29-1	CSVREETQYF
few	TRBV5-1	CASSSGTHNEQFF
.	TRBV5-1	CASSLDGTGRETQYF
many	TRBV24-1	CATSGADLTGELFF
few	TRBV7-4	CASIPLKTSGKETQYF
few	TRBV20-1	CSARTEAAFF
few	TRBV5-6	CASSLEWAGNGEQYF
.	TRBV5-4	CASSFDPANYGYTF
.	TRBV7-2	CASSLAGTAQGVGANVLTF
many	TRBV11-2	CASSLETGGAVEAFF
.	TRBV5-1	CASTDYNEQFF
few	TRBV20-1	CSARVLLTSDSYEQYF
.	TRBV5-1	CASSLDGEQPQHF
.	TRBV29-1	CSVGEGGINQPQHF
many	TRBV7-7	CASSLAVGQETQYF
few	TRBV20-1	CSARVSRAGAPSYNEQFF
many	TRBV28	CASSFLAGGGQETQYF
.	TRBV12-3/TRBV12-4	CASSLAAGPNYGYTF
.	TRBV2	CASSEVVTGEGLYF
.	TRBV7-6	CASSSPGQGRVGELFF
.	TRBV5-6	CASSFPGTSGYNEQFF
.	TRBV6-5	CASSGLTGKYEQYF
few	TRBV7-2	CASSAGLADNEQFF
.	TRBV7-9	CASSLDHLGNTGELFF
few	TRBV9	CASSGPRPEQYF
few	TRBV4-1	CASSQTGELFF
few	TRBV29-1	CSVVGFKNIQYF
many	TRBV3-1	CASSQDARQGKETQYF
.	TRBV5-1	CASSLSSAGGPDEQYF
.	TRBV20-1	CSAILIDRRAEAFF
.	TRBV29-1	CSVGELSYEQYF
few	TRBV29-1	CSVEDPIRMNTEAFF